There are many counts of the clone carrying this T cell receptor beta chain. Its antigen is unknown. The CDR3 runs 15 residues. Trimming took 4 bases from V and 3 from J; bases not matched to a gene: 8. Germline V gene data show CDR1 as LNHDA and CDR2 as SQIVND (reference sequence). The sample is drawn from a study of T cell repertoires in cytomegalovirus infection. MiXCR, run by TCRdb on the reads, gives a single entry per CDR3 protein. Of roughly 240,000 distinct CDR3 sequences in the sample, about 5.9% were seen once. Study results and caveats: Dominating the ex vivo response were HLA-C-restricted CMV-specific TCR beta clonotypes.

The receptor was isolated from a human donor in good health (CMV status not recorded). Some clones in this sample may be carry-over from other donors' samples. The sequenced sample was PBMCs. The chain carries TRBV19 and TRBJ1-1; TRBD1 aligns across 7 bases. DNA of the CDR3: TGTGCCAGTAGTACCGGACAGGATCGAGACACTGAAGCTTTCTTT. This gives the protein CASSTGQDRDTEAFF.